These 10 T cell receptor beta chains were sequenced from one sample in a study of cytomegalovirus exposure and HLA in healthy donors. A multiplex PCR was run with 60 Vbeta primers and 13 Jbeta primers. Assay: immunoSEQ multiplex PCR; the TCRdb copy retains only in-frame clones and omits some. There are approximately 70,000 clones in the sample; around 70% occur only once, and approximately 7.6% lies in the top ten. The sequenced sample was PBMCs. Source of these receptors: a man between 40 and 49 years old in good health and CMV-seropositive.

The chain recombines TRBV2 with TRBJ1-4; maybe TRBD1 (6 bases). The CDR3 has 14 residues. Trimming removed 5 bases from V and 1 base from J, with 8 bases in between. CDR1 and CDR2 from the germline V gene are SNHLY and FYNNEI. Here the CDR3 reads CASSLRGTNEKLFF. In DNA form, the CDR3 reads TGTGCCAGCAGTCTCAGGGGAACTAATGAAAAACTGTTTTTT.

This clone was counted between two and nine times. The chain is built from TRBV13 and TRBJ1-1; 8 bases line up with TRBD1. Germline CDR1 is PRHDT and CDR2 is FYEKMQ (reference sequence). This CDR3 spans 13 amino acids. V shed 5 bases and J 8 bases; nucleotides not matched to a gene: 7. In DNA, the CDR3 is TGTGCCAGCAGCCTCCAGGGGGCCGCGGAAGCTTTCTTT. Protein: CASSLQGAAEAFF.

The chain employs TRBV28 and TRBJ2-5, with 9 positions matching TRBD1. V gave up 10 bases and J gave up 4 bases; unmatched junction bases: 7. CDR1 is MDHEN and CDR2 is SYDVKM in the germline V gene. The CDR3 extends over 13 amino acids. In nucleotides, the CDR3 is TGTGCCACCCTAGGGACAGGGACAGAGACCCAGTACTTC. This encodes CATLGTGTETQYF.

The V call is TRBV6-6, the J call TRBJ2-7; D not certain. CDR3 size: 12 residues. Germline-derived CDR1 and CDR2 are MNHNY and SVGAGI (reference sequence). The V and J ends lost 5 bases and 3 bases respectively, with 8 bases between them. CDR3 nucleotide sequence: TGTGCCAGCAGTCTTATAATCTACGAGCAGTACTTC. It encodes CASSLIIYEQYF.

The rearrangement joins TRBV2 to TRBJ2-3; 13 bases are a match to TRBD2. This CDR3 is 20 amino acids long. CDR1 SNHLY and CDR2 FYNNEI come from the germline V gene. J gave up 0 bases and V 4 bases, and 13 bases lay outside the gene matches. The CDR3 DNA reads TGTGCCAGCAGTGTCCGCCCACTAGCGGGAGGGGGGGTTAGCACAGATACGCAGTATTTT. This encodes CASSVRPLAGGGVSTDTQYF.

The chain carries TRBV28 and TRBJ2-5, with a tentative D call TRBD1 (8 bases). This CDR3 comprises 14 residues. The germline gives CDR1 MDHEN, CDR2 SYDVKM. Trimming stripped 4 bases from V and 3 bases from J, with 12 bases between. The CDR3 nucleotides read TGTGCCAGCAGTTCACAGGGGGGGGAAGAGACCCAGTACTTC. As protein: CASSSQGGEETQYF. Looking up the rest from reference TRBV28 and TRBJ2-5 gives the full variable domain: DVKVTQSSRYLVKRTGEKVFLECVQDMDHENMFWYRQDPGLGLRLIYFSYDVKMKEKGDIPEGYSVSREKKERFSLILESASTNQTSMYLCASSSQGGEETQYFGPGTRLLVL.

The J gene is TRBJ2-3, the V gene TRBV5-4, with 7 bases fitting TRBD2. Germline V gives CDR1 SGHNT, CDR2 YYREEE (reference sequence). The CDR3 is 16 residues long. V trimming: 0 bases; J trimming: 2 bases; junction bases outside the gene matches: 6. In DNA, the CDR3 is TGTGCCAGCAGCTTGGTAGTAGCGGGTCCCACAGATACGCAGTATTTT. The encoded protein is CASSLVVAGPTDTQYF.

This clone was counted between two and nine times. In DNA, the CDR3 is TGTGCCAGCCGGACTGTCTCTGGAAACACCATATATTTT. Encoded protein: CASRTVSGNTIYF. V and J are TRBV15 and TRBJ1-3; D call uncertain. The CDR3 loop spans 13 amino acids. The V gene's germline CDR1 is LNHNV and CDR2 YYDKDF (reference sequence). V was shortened by 10 bases and J by 0 bases, with 10 bases between the two germline ends.

The chain couples TRBV5-1 to TRBJ2-1; 7 positions match TRBD2. V shed 0 bases and J 3 bases; nucleotides not matched to a gene: 9. The germline V gene encodes CDR1 SGHRS and CDR2 YFSETQ. The CDR3 is 17 residues long. Here the CDR3 reads CASSLGLAGLLYNEQFF. The DNA of the CDR3 is TGCGCCAGCAGCTTGGGTTTAGCGGGTTTACTCTACAATGAGCAGTTCTTC.

In its sample, this clone was seen a few times. V is TRBV27 and J is TRBJ2-2; 7 nucleotides agree with TRBD2. The J segment lost 9 bases and the V segment lost 5 bases, leaving 18 bases of the junction unmatched. Germline assignment: CDR1 MNHEY and CDR2 SMNVEV (reference sequence). This CDR3 spans 17 amino acids. The CDR3 reads CASSDGGRGLALRELFF. The CDR3 DNA is TGTGCCAGCAGTGACGGCGGGAGAGGTCTTGCGCTCCGGGAGCTGTTTTTT.